One sample yielded the 18 T cell receptor beta chains listed below, sequenced in a study of HIV-infected patients and healthy controls. All unsorted peripheral T cells were captured because whole blood was used without fractionation. Alpha and beta constant-region primers primed reverse transcription of 400 to 650 ng RNA. Alpha and beta chain libraries were made separately by chain-specific third strand synthesis with multiplexing indices. In TCRdb, the 5' RACE reads were re-called with MiXCR into one record per CDR3 protein. Found here are 5,000 to 7,000 distinct CDR3 sequences, roughly 11% of them singletons; the top ten hold over 25%. This specimen consisted of blood, obtained before antiretroviral therapy. These receptors originate from an adult with HIV infection.

By its share, this clonotype is medium-sized. The chain uses TRBV10-3 and TRBJ1-3, with unresolved D. The germline V gene encodes CDR1 ENHRY and CDR2 SYGVKD. V lost 0 bases and J lost 0, with 9 bases in between. This CDR3 comprises 16 residues. CDR3 nucleotide sequence: TGTGCCATCAGTGAGTCAGAACAAGTCTCTGGAAACACCATATATTTT. This codes for CAISESEQVSGNTIYF.

This clonotype appeared a single time. V gene TRBV27 combines with J gene TRBJ2-3, with D perhaps matching TRBD1 or TRBD2 (5 bases each). CDR3 length: 16 residues. The germline CDR1 and CDR2 sequences are MNHEY and SMNVEV (reference sequence). Trimming left V 3 bases short and J 4 bases short, with 17 bases between. The CDR3 DNA sequence: TGTGCCAGCAGTTTCACGGGACCTAAAGCCCCAGATACGCAGTATTTT. Encoded protein: CASSFTGPKAPDTQYF.

This clonotype qualifies as medium-sized. One junction end disagrees with the germline gene, perhaps due to a read error. The rearrangement joins TRBV20-1 to TRBJ1-1, with 8 bases that match TRBD1. Germline CDR1 is DFQATT and CDR2 is SNEGSKA (reference sequence). The CDR3 runs to 14 residues. The CDR3, as DNA: TGCAGTGCAAGAGACAGGGGATCTGGCACTGAAGCTTTCTTT. Its protein product is CSARDRGSGTEAFF.

The sample holds many counts of this clonotype. The chain joins TRBV5-1 to TRBJ2-3, with a possible D match to TRBD2 (6 bases). The ends were cut back, 2 bases at V and 1 base at J, with 8 bases in the middle. Germline CDR1 is SGHRS and CDR2 is YFSETQ. This CDR3 contains 14 residues. The CDR3 DNA follows: TGCGCCAGCAGCTTCGGGGGAGGCACAGATACGCAGTATTTT. Its translation is CASSFGGGTDTQYF.

There are a few counts of this clonotype. The gene calls are TRBV7-9 and TRBJ2-5; 11 positions agree with TRBD1. Germline V lookup: CDR1 SEHNR, CDR2 FQNEAQ (reference sequence). The ends lost 7 bases at V and 3 bases at J; junction bases unmatched: 4. This CDR3 has 14 residues. This chain's CDR3 is CASTKGQGEETQYF. For the CDR3, the DNA is TGTGCCAGCACCAAGGGACAGGGGGAAGAGACCCAGTACTTC.

By proportion, this clonotype is medium-sized. The rearrangement links TRBV6-5 to TRBJ2-7, with D perhaps matching TRBD2 (6 bases). The germline V and J ends were trimmed by 0 bases and 2 bases, with 8 bases remaining between them. The CDR3 length is 14 residues. In germline, CDR1 is MNHEY, CDR2 SVGAGI. The CDR3 nucleotides read TGTGCCAGCAGTTACTCCTGGGGGGCCTACGAGCAGTACTTC. Its translation: CASSYSWGAYEQYF.

This clonotype has a count of ten or more. The chain couples TRBV5-1 to TRBJ1-1, with D uncertain. With 4 bases removed from V and 0 bases from J, the gap between germline ends came to 13 bases. The CDR3 length is 15 residues. In germline, CDR1 is SGHRS, CDR2 YFSETQ. CDR3 nucleotide sequence: TGCGCCAGCAGCAGACCCGACGCTATGAACACTGAAGCTTTCTTT. It translates to CASSRPDAMNTEAFF. The complete variable domain, with remaining parts taken from reference TRBV5-1 and TRBJ1-1, reads KAGVTQTPRYLIKTRGQQVTLSCSPISGHRSVSWYQQTPGQGLQFLFEYFSETQRNKGNFPGRFSGRQFSNSRSEMNVSTLELGDSALYLCASSRPDAMNTEAFFGQGTRLTVV.

This clonotype came up many times. The chain is built from TRBV28 and TRBJ2-1; D is perhaps TRBD2 (6 bases). The CDR3 contains 12 residues. CDR1 and CDR2 from the germline V gene are MDHEN and SYDVKM. Trimming removed 6 bases from V and 4 bases from J, with 7 bases in between. The CDR3 bases are TGTGCCAGCAGGGGACTTTACAATGAGCAGTTCTTC. This translates into CASRGLYNEQFF.

This clonotype was detected ten times or more. The V call is TRBV5-4, the J call TRBJ2-7; 10 bases agree with TRBD2. Germline trimming cut 5 bases from V and 0 bases from J; bases unmatched to any gene: 5. This CDR3 is built from 15 residues. Germline V CDR1 and CDR2: SGHNT, YYREEE (reference sequence). CDR3 region: CASRSTSGPSYEQYF. CDR3 nucleotides: TGTGCCAGCAGGTCGACTAGCGGGCCCTCCTACGAGCAGTACTTC.

The sample holds many counts of this clonotype. The chain uses TRBV30 and TRBJ2-1; no clear D gene. CDR3 length: 12 residues. Per germline, CDR1 GTSNPN and CDR2 SVGIG (reference sequence). Trimming stripped 0 bases from V and 8 bases from J, with 8 bases between. CDR3 sequence (DNA): TGTGCCTGGAGTGTACGAGGCGATGAGCAGTTCTTC. Encoded protein: CAWSVRGDEQFF.

This clonotype was seen many times. This rearrangement joins TRBV4-1 to TRBJ1-1; D is perhaps TRBD1 (5 bases). In germline, CDR1 is MGHRA, CDR2 YSYEKL. CDR3 size: 14 residues. V dropped 3 bases and J dropped 6 bases, with 14 bases sitting between them. The CDR3 DNA sequence: TGCGCCAGCAGCCAGGGCCCCGGGGGTCCTGAAGCTTTCTTT. Encoded protein: CASSQGPGGPEAFF.

This clonotype was recorded many times. The chain links TRBV29-1 to TRBJ1-1; perhaps TRBD1 as D (5 bases). CDR1 is SQVTM, CDR2 ANQGSEA, per germline. V shed 5 bases and J shed 1 base, with 8 bases lying between them. The CDR3 contains 12 residues. The CDR3 protein is CSVTTGNTEAFF. DNA of the CDR3: TGCAGCGTTACCACAGGGAACACTGAAGCTTTCTTT.

Judged by abundance, this clonotype is medium-sized (0.01 to 0.1%). V gene TRBV28 combines with J gene TRBJ1-5; tentatively, D is TRBD1 (5 bases). The CDR3 consists of 14 residues. From germline, CDR1 is MDHEN and CDR2 SYDVKM. The V and J ends lost 5 bases and 6 bases respectively, with 14 bases between them. CDR3 nucleotides: TGTGCCAGCAGTGGGACTGTACGAGGTCAGCCCCAGCATTTT. Its translation: CASSGTVRGQPQHF.

This clonotype was counted ten times or more. The chain couples TRBV28 to TRBJ1-2; unclear D gene. Germline assignment: CDR1 MDHEN and CDR2 SYDVKM. The V end was cut by 2 bases, the J end by 8 bases, with 18 bases between. This CDR3 is 15 amino acids long. The CDR3: CASSLEGGQVRGYTF. DNA of the CDR3: TGTGCCAGCAGTTTAGAAGGCGGGCAGGTTCGAGGCTACACCTTC.

This clonotype was counted only a few times. This may come from a read error, since a much larger clone is one base off. The chain combines TRBV12-3 or TRBV12-4 with TRBJ1-5, with D perhaps matching TRBD1 (6 bases). This CDR3 comprises 13 residues. Between the trimmed V and J ends, which lost 4 bases and 2 bases, there was a span of 6 bases. The CDR3: CASSYRGNQPQHF. The DNA of the CDR3 is TGTGCCAGCAGTTACAGGGGCAATCAGCCCCAGCATTTT.

This clonotype is classed as medium-sized. The chain uses TRBV12-3 or TRBV12-4 and TRBJ2-7; the match to TRBD1 covers 8 bases. The J segment lost 4 bases and the V segment lost 6 bases, leaving 2 bases of the junction unmatched. This CDR3 spans 12 amino acids. The CDR3 region is CASSGQGYEQYF. The DNA for the CDR3 is TGTGCCAGCAGCGGACAGGGTTACGAGCAGTACTTC.

This clonotype is labeled medium-sized. Here the CDR3 DNA reads TGTGCCAGCAGCCAAGGAGCTAGCGGGGTGGAGACCCAGTACTTC. This translates into CASSQGASGVETQYF. The gene calls are TRBV3-1 and TRBJ2-5, with 9 bases fitting TRBD2. With V trimmed by 1 base and J by 5 bases, 5 bases remained unmatched. This CDR3 contains 15 residues. Germline V lookup: CDR1 LGHDT, CDR2 YNNKEL (reference sequence).

This clonotype was counted ten times or more. The genes are TRBV28 and TRBJ1-5; 7 positions agree with TRBD1. V shed 2 bases and J 5 bases; nucleotides not matched to a gene: 9. This CDR3 is built from 16 residues. CDR1 and CDR2 from the germline V gene are MDHEN and SYDVKM. CDR3 coding DNA: TGTGCCAGCAGTTTAGTGACAGGGAAGAAGGATCAGCCCCAGCATTTT. Protein: CASSLVTGKKDQPQHF.